The rows below give T cell receptor beta chains drawn from one sample of a study of T cell changes during pregnancy in multiple sclerosis. Assay used: immunoSEQ multiplex PCR; TCRdb lists only in-frame clones, some missing. Of tens of thousands of clones listed, 93% are singletons. This specimen was CD4+ T cells from peripheral blood mononuclear cells, taken in the third trimester of pregnancy. The receptors were gathered from a female donor with multiple sclerosis, enrolled in a pregnancy study. Both conserved end residues are part of each CDR3. The D gene is left open where the match is weak. A clone size is listed for some rows: how often the clone was seen (once, few, many), or a class if it is expanded.

d_gene	j_gene	abundance	v_gene	CDR3nt	CDR3aa
-	TRBJ2-7	once	TRBV2	TGTGCCAGCAACATCCAGGGGTTCGTGTACGAGCAGTACTTC	CASNIQGFVYEQYF
TRBD1	TRBJ1-4	once	TRBV5-1	TGCGCCAGCAGCCCGTTCGAGACAGGGGGCGGGAGCGAAAAACTGTTTTTT	CASSPFETGGGSEKLFF
-	TRBJ1-1	-	TRBV2	TGTGCCAGCAGCTCTTTGAGGGAGACTGAAGCTTTCTTT	CASSSLRETEAFF
-	TRBJ1-1	few	TRBV18	TGTGCCAGCTCACTGGGCCTTCAGGAGAACACTGAAGCTTTCTTT	CASSLGLQENTEAFF
-	TRBJ1-6	-	TRBV14	TGTGCCAGCAGACAGGTAGATAATTCACCCCTCCACTTT	CASRQVDNSPLHF
-	TRBJ2-7	-	TRBV4-3	TGCGCCAGCAGCCAGAGCAACCAGTACTTC	CASSQSNQYF
TRBD1	TRBJ2-7	-	TRBV2	TGTGCCAGCAGTGAAAAGTCGGCAGGGGGACACGAGCAGTACTTC	CASSEKSAGGHEQYF
-	TRBJ1-1	once	TRBV13	TGTGCCAGCAGCTCAATAGGACTCGAAACTGAAGCTTTCTTT	CASSSIGLETEAFF
-	TRBJ2-5	-	TRBV14	TGTGCCAGCAGCCGACCAATGGAGGCTCTGTACTTC	CASSRPMEALYF
-	TRBJ2-5	-	TRBV28	TGTGCCAGCACCCTCGTCCCCTTTAGCGGACAAGAGACCCAGTACTTC	CASTLVPFSGQETQYF
TRBD1	TRBJ1-3	once	TRBV5-5	TGTGCCAGCAGCGTTCTGGGACAGGGGAACGGAAACACCATATATTTT	CASSVLGQGNGNTIYF
TRBD2	TRBJ2-1	-	TRBV19	TGTGCCAGTAGTGATAGCGGGGGATACTACAATGAGCAGTTCTTC	CASSDSGGYYNEQFF
-	TRBJ1-5	-	TRBV19	TGTGCCAGTAGTAAGGAACCAAACGGCGGTCCGCCCCAGCATTTT	CASSKEPNGGPPQHF
-	TRBJ1-2	once	TRBV7-2	TGTGCCAGCAGCTTAGCTCACCTTCCAGTGGGCTACACCTTC	CASSLAHLPVGYTF
-	TRBJ2-5	-	TRBV5-1	TGCGCCAGCAACCCAAGAGGGGGACAAGAGACCCAGTACTTC	CASNPRGGQETQYF
TRBD1	TRBJ1-1	-	TRBV9	TGTGCCAGCAGTCCGACCCCGACAGGGATGAACACTGAAGCTTTCTTT	CASSPTPTGMNTEAFF
-	TRBJ1-4	-	TRBV6-1	TGTGCCAGCAGTGAATCCCTAGCAACTAATGAAAAACTGTTTTTT	CASSESLATNEKLFF
-	TRBJ2-7	-	TRBV23-1	TGCGCCAGCAGTCAATCATCTGGGGGCACCTACGAGCAGTACTTC	CASSQSSGGTYEQYF
TRBD2	TRBJ2-3	-	TRBV6-1	TGTGCCAGCAGTGAATCTAGCGGGGGCCGAGATACGCAGTATTTT	CASSESSGGRDTQYF
TRBD1	TRBJ1-1	-	TRBV7-8	TGTGCCAGCAGCTTTCGACAGGGGTCCACTGAAGCTTTCTTT	CASSFRQGSTEAFF
-	TRBJ1-5	-	TRBV6-5	TGTGCCAGCAGGGAGGGGTTGAGCAATCAGCCCCAGCATTTT	CASREGLSNQPQHF
TRBD1	TRBJ2-1	-	TRBV5-1	TGCGCCAGCAGCTTGGGGGACAGGGGGCTCAATGAGCAGTTCTTC	CASSLGDRGLNEQFF
TRBD1	TRBJ2-7	once	TRBV18	TGTGCCAGCTCACCAGGGACAGGGCGAGCCGAGCAGTACTTC	CASSPGTGRAEQYF
TRBD1	TRBJ1-4	-	TRBV2	TGTGCCAGCAATTCCGGGACAGGGCTTGAAAAACTGTTTTTT	CASNSGTGLEKLFF
TRBD2	TRBJ2-3	-	TRBV7-9	TGTGCCAGCAGCTTAAGCGGCGGGGGGGCCCGCACAGATACGCAGTATTTT	CASSLSGGGARTDTQYF
TRBD2	TRBJ2-7	once	TRBV6-4	TGTGCCAGCAGGCCCCTAGCGGGAGGCGAGCAGTACTTC	CASRPLAGGEQYF
TRBD1	TRBJ1-4	-	TRBV10-2	TGCGCCAGCAGTGAGGACAGGGGCAATGAAAAACTGTTTTTT	CASSEDRGNEKLFF
TRBD2	TRBJ2-4	-	TRBV7-9	TGTGCCAGCAGGCGACTAGCGGGGGGGGAAAACATTCAGTACTTC	CASRRLAGGENIQYF
-	TRBJ1-5	-	TRBV10-2	TGCGCCAGCAGTGAGTCGCGCAGGGCGAATCAGCCCCAGCATTTT	CASSESRRANQPQHF
TRBD1	TRBJ1-4	-	TRBV5-1	TGCGCCAGCAGCCCGGGACAGGGTCGGGATACCCATGAAAAACTGTTTTTT	CASSPGQGRDTHEKLFF
-	TRBJ1-1	once	TRBV28	TGTGCCAGCAGTCTAGTCGGGAACACTGAAGCTTTCTTT	CASSLVGNTEAFF
TRBD1	TRBJ2-1	-	TRBV4-3	TGCGCCAGCAGCCATCAGACAGGGAGCTCCTACAATGAGCAGTTCTTC	CASSHQTGSSYNEQFF
TRBD1	TRBJ2-7	-	TRBV19	TGTGCCAGTAGTCCATTTGGACAGGGGGCGGTGCAGTACTTC	CASSPFGQGAVQYF
-	TRBJ2-1	-	TRBV30	TGTGCCTGGAGTGGGACTTTGCGGGTGAAAAATGAGCAGTTCTTC	CAWSGTLRVKNEQFF
-	TRBJ1-1	once	TRBV19	TGTGCCAGTAGTAATGCTGCGGCATACCGTAGGACTGAAGCTTTCTTT	CASSNAAAYRRTEAFF
TRBD2	TRBJ2-1	-	TRBV7-3	TGTGCCAGCAGCAAGACTAGCGGGACCTACAATGAGCAGTTCTTC	CASSKTSGTYNEQFF
-	TRBJ1-1	-	TRBV6-5	TGTGCCAGCAGTTACGATCGGGGATGGGGTGAAAGGGAAGCTTTCTTT	CASSYDRGWGEREAFF
-	TRBJ2-7	-	TRBV2	TGTGCCAGCAGTGAACTGTCAGGGTGGGGCGGGCAGTACTTC	CASSELSGWGGQYF
-	TRBJ1-1	-	TRBV18	TGTGCCAGCTCACGAGAGATCTCAGGGTGGACTGAAGCTTTCTTT	CASSREISGWTEAFF
-	TRBJ2-7	-	TRBV21-1	TGTGCCAGCCGCAACAGGGGGCTACACGAGCAGTACTTC	CASRNRGLHEQYF
TRBD2	TRBJ2-2	once	TRBV18	TGTGCCAGCTCATCTACTAGCGGGAGGGTCACCGGGGAGCTGTTTTTT	CASSSTSGRVTGELFF
-	TRBJ1-1	-	TRBV19	TGTGCCAGTAGTATTGGGCCTCGGGGGGGAACTGAAGCTTTCTTT	CASSIGPRGGTEAFF
TRBD2	TRBJ2-3	-	TRBV19	TGTGCCAGTAGTATAAAACTAGCGGCCACAGATACGCAGTATTTT	CASSIKLAATDTQYF
TRBD1	TRBJ1-2	-	TRBV19	TGTGCCAGTAGTTGGACGGGACAGGGCCCACAAGGCTACACCTTC	CASSWTGQGPQGYTF
TRBD1	TRBJ1-2	-	TRBV18	TGTGCCAGCTCACCGGGACAGGCGACCACCTATGGCTACACCTTC	CASSPGQATTYGYTF
TRBD1	TRBJ1-2	-	TRBV7-9	TGTGCCAGCAGCCATACGGGGGGACAGGCCCTCGGGGTGAGCTATGGCTACACCTTC	CASSHTGGQALGVSYGYTF
-	TRBJ2-5	-	TRBV6-5	TGTGCCAGCAGTCTTTCGGGAGCAGAGACCCAGTACTTC	CASSLSGAETQYF
TRBD2	TRBJ2-5	-	TRBV7-2	TGTGCCAGCAGCCCCCTACTGGACGGCGGGGGGACCCAGTACTTC	CASSPLLDGGGTQYF
-	TRBJ1-5	-	TRBV18	TGTGCCAGCTCACCACTTGAGGAACGGTCTAGCAATCAGCCCCAGCATTTT	CASSPLEERSSNQPQHF
-	TRBJ2-2	-	TRBV10-2	TGCGCCAGCAGTGAGCCCCGGACTACTACGAACACCGGGGAGCTGTTTTTT	CASSEPRTTTNTGELFF
-	TRBJ2-3	-	TRBV28	TGTGCCAGCAGTCCCCGGTCAGGCACGAGCACAGATACGCAGTATTTT	CASSPRSGTSTDTQYF
-	TRBJ2-7	once	TRBV28	TGTGCCAGCAGTTTCAACTACGAGCAGTACTTC	CASSFNYEQYF
TRBD1	TRBJ1-2	-	TRBV5-1	TGCGCCAGCAGTGGGGGAGACAGGGCCCGCGATGGCTACACCTTC	CASSGGDRARDGYTF
-	TRBJ1-6	-	TRBV5-1	TGCGCCAGCAGCTTGTCAGGGGAAATTTCACCCCTCCACTTT	CASSLSGEISPLHF